The clone carrying this T cell receptor beta chain was picked up a small number of times. Its antigen is not identified. The sequence runs out 3 residues before the end of the CDR3; the remainder is reconstructed from the germline J gene. Patients had low serum IgG, IgA and/or IgM and specific antibody deficiency. No CVID subject was ill or on immunomodulatory drugs when sampled. Produced via immunoSEQ multiplex PCR; TCRdb's table is partial and in-frame only. This sample includes about 30,000 clones with no singletons; its ten biggest clones take up around 5.9%. These data belong to a study of T cell clonality in common variable immunodeficiency. Study results and caveats: CVID subjects showed higher TCRbeta clonality than healthy controls. CVID subjects shared fewer TCRbeta clones than healthy controls did. Reportedly, TCR beta sequences from common variable immunodeficiency showed fewer deletions and N-nucleotide insertions.

CDR1 is LNHDA, CDR2 SQIVND, per germline (reference sequence). The CDR3 loop spans 16 amino acids. V lost 0 bases and J lost 5, with 16 bases in between. The sample taken for sequencing was peripheral blood mononuclear cells. The source is a human donor with common variable immunodeficiency. V usage is TRBV19 and J usage is TRBJ2-5; tentative D call: TRBD2 (7 bases). CDR3 DNA, as far as it was read: TGTGCCAGTAGTATAGATATGGGGGGGGGCCGGGAGACC. Amino acid sequence: CASSIDMGGGRET. The CDR3 as a whole reads CASSIDMGGGRETQYF.